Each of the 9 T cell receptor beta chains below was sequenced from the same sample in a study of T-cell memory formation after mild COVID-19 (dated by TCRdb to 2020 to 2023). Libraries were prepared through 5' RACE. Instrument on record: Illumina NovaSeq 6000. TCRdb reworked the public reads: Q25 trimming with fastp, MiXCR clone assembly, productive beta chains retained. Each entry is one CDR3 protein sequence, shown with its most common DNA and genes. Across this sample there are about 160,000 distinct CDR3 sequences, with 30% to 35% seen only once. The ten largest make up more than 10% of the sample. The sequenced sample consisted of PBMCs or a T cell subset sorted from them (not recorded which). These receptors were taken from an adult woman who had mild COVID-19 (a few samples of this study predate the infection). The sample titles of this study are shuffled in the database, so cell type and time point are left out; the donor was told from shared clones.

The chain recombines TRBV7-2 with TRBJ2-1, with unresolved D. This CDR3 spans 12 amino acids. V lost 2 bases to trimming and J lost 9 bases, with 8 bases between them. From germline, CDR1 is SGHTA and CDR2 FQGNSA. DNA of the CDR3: TGTGCCAGCAGCTTATTACTGAGTGAGCAGTTCTTC. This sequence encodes CASSLLLSEQFF.

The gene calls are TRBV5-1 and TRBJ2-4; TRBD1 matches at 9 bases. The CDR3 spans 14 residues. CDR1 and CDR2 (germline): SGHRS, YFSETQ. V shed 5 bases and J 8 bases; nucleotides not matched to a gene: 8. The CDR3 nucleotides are TGCGCCAGCAGTAGGACAGGGGCGGAAGACATTCAGTACTTC. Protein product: CASSRTGAEDIQYF.

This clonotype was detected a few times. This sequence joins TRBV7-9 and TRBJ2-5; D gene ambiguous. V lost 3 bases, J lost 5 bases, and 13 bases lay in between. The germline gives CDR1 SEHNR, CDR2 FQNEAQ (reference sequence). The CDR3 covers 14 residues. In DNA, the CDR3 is TGTGCCAGCAGCTTTCTCGTCCCGAGGGAGACCCAGTACTTC. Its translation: CASSFLVPRETQYF.

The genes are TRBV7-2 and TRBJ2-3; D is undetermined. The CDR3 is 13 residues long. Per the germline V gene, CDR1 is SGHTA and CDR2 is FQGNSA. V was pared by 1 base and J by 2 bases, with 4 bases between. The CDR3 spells CASSLGVTDTQYF. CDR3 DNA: TGTGCCAGCAGCTTAGGTGTCACAGATACGCAGTATTTT.

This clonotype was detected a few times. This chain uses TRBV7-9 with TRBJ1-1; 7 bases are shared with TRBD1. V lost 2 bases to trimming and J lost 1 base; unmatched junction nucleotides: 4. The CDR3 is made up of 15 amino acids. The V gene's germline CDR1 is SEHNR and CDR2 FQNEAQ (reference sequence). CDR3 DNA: TGTGCCAGCAGCTTAAGTCGACAGGGGAACACTGAAGCTTTCTTT. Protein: CASSLSRQGNTEAFF.

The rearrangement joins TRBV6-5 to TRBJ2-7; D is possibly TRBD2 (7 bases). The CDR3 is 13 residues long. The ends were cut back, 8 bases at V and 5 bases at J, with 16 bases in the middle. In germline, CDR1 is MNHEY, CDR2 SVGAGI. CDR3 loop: CASRGGGAHEQYF. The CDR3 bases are TGTGCCAGCCGAGGGGGGGGCGCCCACGAGCAGTACTTC.

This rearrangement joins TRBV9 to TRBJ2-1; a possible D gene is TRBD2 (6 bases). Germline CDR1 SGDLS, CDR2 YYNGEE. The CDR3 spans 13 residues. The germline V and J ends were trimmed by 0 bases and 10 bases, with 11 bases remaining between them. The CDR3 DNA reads TGTGCCAGCAGCGTAGAAGACGGGAGCGAGCAGTTCTTC. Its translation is CASSVEDGSEQFF. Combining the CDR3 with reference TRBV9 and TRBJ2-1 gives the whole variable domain DSGVTQTPKHLITATGQRVTLRCSPRSGDLSVYWYQQSLDQGLQFLIQYYNGEERAKGNILERFSAQQFPDLHSELNLSSLELGDSALYFCASSVEDGSEQFFGPGTRLTVL.

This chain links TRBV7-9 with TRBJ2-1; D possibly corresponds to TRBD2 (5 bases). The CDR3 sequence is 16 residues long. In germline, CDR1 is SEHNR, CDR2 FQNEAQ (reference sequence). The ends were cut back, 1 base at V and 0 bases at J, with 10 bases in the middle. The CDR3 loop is CASSLVGSGSYNEQFF. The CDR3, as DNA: TGTGCCAGCAGCTTAGTAGGGAGCGGCTCCTACAATGAGCAGTTCTTC.

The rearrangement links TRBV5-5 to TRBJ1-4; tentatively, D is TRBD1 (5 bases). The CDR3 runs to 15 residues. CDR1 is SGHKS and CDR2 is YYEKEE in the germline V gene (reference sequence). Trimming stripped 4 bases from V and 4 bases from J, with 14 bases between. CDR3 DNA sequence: TGTGCCAGCAGCCCCCGGTGGGGGGGTAATGAAAAACTGTTTTTT. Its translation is CASSPRWGGNEKLFF.